This TCR beta chain appears in the sequencing data of a study of chemoradiotherapy in HPV16-positive cancers. Study-level background: Functional T-cell assays on a couple of HPV16-positive patients' cells defined candidate HPV-specific clones and common TCR motifs. Findings and limits, study-wide: Candidate HPV-specific clones and E7-related TCR motifs grew in tumor during treatment.

Assay used: immunoSEQ multiplex PCR; TCRdb lists only in-frame clones, some missing. The sample yields approximately 9,300 clones, 80% to 85% seen once. With respect to this clone: What it binds is not known.

This CDR3 has 14 amino acids. CDR1 and CDR2 (germline): SGHRS, YFSETQ. V lost 1 base to trimming and J lost 8 bases; unmatched junction nucleotides: 3. The TCR originated in a human donor with HPV-associated anogenital cancer. The chain recombines TRBV5-1 with TRBJ1-6; TRBD1 matches 7 bases. The sequenced sample was blood, obtained from a patient who underwent chemoradiotherapy. The CDR3 nucleotides read TGCGCCAGCAGCTTGTTTGACAGGGATTCACCCCTCCACTTT. Protein sequence: CASSLFDRDSPLHF.